Below, 12 T cell receptor beta chains from the same sample are listed, as sequenced in a study of blood T cell repertoires in COVID-19. Libraries were prepared by immunoSEQ multiplex PCR; TCRdb keeps only in-frame clonotypes and omits some of them. The sample lists 140,000 or so clones, around nine tenths occurring once. The source material was peripheral blood. The receptor set was obtained from a woman aged 45-60 years with active or convalescent COVID-19.

The chain has TRBV5-5 and TRBJ2-7, with a possible D match to TRBD1 (5 bases). Trimming stripped 3 bases from V and 2 bases from J, with 9 bases between. Germline V gene lookup returns CDR1 SGHKS and CDR2 YYEKEE (reference sequence). This CDR3 region has 13 residues. In nucleotides, the CDR3 is TGTGCCAGCAGCTCGACAGCCCCCTACGAGCAGTACTTC. The encoded protein is CASSSTAPYEQYF.

This chain joins TRBV6-5 and TRBJ1-5; D possibly corresponds to TRBD1 (6 bases). Trimming stripped 0 bases from V and 5 bases from J, with 11 bases between. CDR3 length: 15 residues. The V gene's germline CDR1 is MNHEY and CDR2 SVGAGI. The CDR3 region has the DNA TGTGCCAGCAGTTACTCGTCGGGGGGCTATCAGCCCCAGCATTTT. It translates to CASSYSSGGYQPQHF.

The chain has TRBV5-1 and TRBJ2-2; 7 positions agree with TRBD1. The CDR3 is 16 amino acids. Germline CDR1 and CDR2: SGHRS and YFSETQ. After removal of 0 bases from V and 5 bases from J, the junction contained 7 bases not matched to a gene. CDR3 amino acids: CASSLAAQGSTGELFF. CDR3 nucleotide sequence: TGCGCCAGCAGCTTGGCTGCACAGGGGAGTACCGGGGAGCTGTTTTTT.

The rearrangement joins TRBV2 to TRBJ2-3; tentative D call: TRBD2 (7 bases). Germline-derived CDR1 and CDR2 are SNHLY and FYNNEI. With 2 bases removed from V and 5 bases from J, the gap between germline ends came to 17 bases. CDR3 size: 16 residues. The CDR3 spells CASSESGRGGIDTQYF. CDR3 in DNA: TGTGCCAGCAGTGAATCTGGAAGGGGGGGAATAGATACGCAGTATTTT.

CDR3 coding DNA: TGTGCCAGCAGCTTGGGGGCCCTGAGCGGGACTAGCACAGATACGCAGTATTTT. It is translated as CASSLGALSGTSTDTQYF. This rearrangement joins TRBV5-4 to TRBJ2-3; 7 positions match TRBD2. The CDR3 is 18 residues long. The trim removed 0 bases at V and 0 bases at J, leaving 10 bases unmatched. Per the germline V gene, CDR1 is SGHNT and CDR2 is YYREEE (reference sequence).

The chain is built from TRBV5-1 and TRBJ1-2; weak D call: TRBD1 (6 bases). CDR1 is SGHRS and CDR2 is YFSETQ in the germline V gene. The V end was cut by 4 bases, the J end by 8 bases, with 21 bases between. This CDR3 is 15 amino acids long. This chain's CDR3 is CASSIEPLTGVGYTF. CDR3 bases: TGCGCCAGCAGCATCGAGCCACTGACAGGAGTCGGCTACACCTTC.

The chain recombines TRBV7-9 with TRBJ1-1; D unresolved. This CDR3 region has 14 residues. V was clipped by 2 bases and J by 6 bases, with 13 bases between them. From germline, CDR1 is SEHNR and CDR2 FQNEAQ (reference sequence). CDR3 loop: CASSLSGRRAEAFF. CDR3 in DNA: TGTGCCAGCAGCTTAAGCGGTCGGAGGGCTGAAGCTTTCTTT.

The chain employs TRBV7-2 and TRBJ1-2; D uncertain. V lost 1 base and J 8 bases, leaving 17 bases between the germline ends. The CDR3 loop spans 15 amino acids. Germline V gene lookup returns CDR1 SGHTA and CDR2 FQGNSA. The CDR3 region is CASSLGYTDLYGYTF. CDR3 sequence (DNA): TGTGCCAGCAGCTTAGGTTATACAGACCTTTACGGCTACACCTTC.

This rearrangement joins TRBV7-3 to TRBJ2-6; TRBD1 agrees at 10 bases. CDR1 and CDR2 from the germline V gene are SGHTA and FQGTGA. This CDR3 region has 17 residues. V was clipped by 5 bases and J by 2 bases; unmatched bases: 6. The CDR3 sequence: CASSIRTGGAGANVLTF. CDR3 DNA: TGTGCCAGCAGCATTAGGACAGGGGGTGCTGGGGCCAACGTCCTGACTTTC.

This clone was detected once. The chain is built from TRBV19 and TRBJ1-1; 7 bases map to TRBD1. The J segment lost 3 bases and the V segment lost 6 bases, leaving 16 bases of the junction unmatched. The germline gives CDR1 LNHDA, CDR2 SQIVND (reference sequence). The CDR3 length is 17 residues. For the CDR3, the DNA is TGTGCCAGTAGGGGGAAGCAGGGGGAGGTCAGGGACACTGAAGCTTTCTTT. It yields the protein CASRGKQGEVRDTEAFF.

V is TRBV29-1 and J is TRBJ2-3; no firm D call. Germline-derived CDR1 and CDR2 are SQVTM and ANQGSEA. Trimming shortened V by 4 bases and J by 2 bases, and 13 bases separated the two germline ends. This CDR3 has 14 residues. CDR3 DNA sequence: TGCAGCGTTGGGTTTCAGCGTACCACAGATACGCAGTATTTT. Its protein is CSVGFQRTTDTQYF.

The J gene is TRBJ1-1, the V gene TRBV18, with D uncertain. Trimming removed 3 bases at V and 4 bases at J, with 12 bases between. The CDR3 spans 14 residues. The V gene's germline CDR1 is KGHSH and CDR2 LQKENI. This CDR3 is CASSPAGWGTEAFF. CDR3 bases: TGTGCCAGCTCACCGGCGGGGTGGGGCACTGAAGCTTTCTTT.